This T cell receptor beta chain was found in a study of cytomegalovirus exposure and HLA in healthy donors. Study-level results: It was shown in a later analysis that HLA-associated TCR beta chains were more clonally expanded than other, equally common chains. Rarity held for most TCR sequences, but there were some public TCRs that occurred in many donors. Exclusion applied to some V segments, including TRBV6-2 and TRBV6-3, as they were indistinguishable. Highly shared sequence variants in one cluster were likely a sequencing artifact.

V trimming: 1 base; J trimming: 6 bases; junction bases outside the gene matches: 6. The CDR3 is 16 residues long. The germline V gene encodes CDR1 SEHNR and CDR2 FQNEAQ (reference sequence). PCR employed 60 Vbeta and 13 Jbeta primers. Data came from immunoSEQ multiplex PCR; TCRdb stores just in-frame clones and leaves some out. Here the sample spans over 70,000 clones, 70% to 85% being singletons. As regards this clone: The antigen is undetermined.

Sequenced: PBMCs. This sequence joins TRBV7-9 and TRBJ2-2, with 9 bases that match TRBD2. This TCR came from a man aged 25-40 years in good health and CMV-seropositive. The DNA for the CDR3 is TGTGCCAGCAGCTTAGAATTGGGACTAGCTCCCGGGGAGCTGTTTTTT. This sequence encodes CASSLELGLAPGELFF.